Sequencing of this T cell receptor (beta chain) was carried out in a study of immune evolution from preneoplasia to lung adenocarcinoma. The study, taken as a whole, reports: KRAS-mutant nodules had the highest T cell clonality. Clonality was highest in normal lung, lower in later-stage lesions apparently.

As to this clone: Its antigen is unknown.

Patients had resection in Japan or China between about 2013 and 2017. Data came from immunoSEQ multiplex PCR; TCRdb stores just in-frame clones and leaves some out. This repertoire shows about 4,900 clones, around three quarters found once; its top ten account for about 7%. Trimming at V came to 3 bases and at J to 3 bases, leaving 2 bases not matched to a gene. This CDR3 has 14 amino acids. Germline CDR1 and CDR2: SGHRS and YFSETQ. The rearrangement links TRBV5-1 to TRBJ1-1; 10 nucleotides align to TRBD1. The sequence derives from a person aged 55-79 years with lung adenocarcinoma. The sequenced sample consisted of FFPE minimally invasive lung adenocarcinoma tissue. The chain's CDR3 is CASSYGTGDTEAFF. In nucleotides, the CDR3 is TGCGCCAGCAGCTATGGGACAGGGGACACTGAAGCTTTCTTT.